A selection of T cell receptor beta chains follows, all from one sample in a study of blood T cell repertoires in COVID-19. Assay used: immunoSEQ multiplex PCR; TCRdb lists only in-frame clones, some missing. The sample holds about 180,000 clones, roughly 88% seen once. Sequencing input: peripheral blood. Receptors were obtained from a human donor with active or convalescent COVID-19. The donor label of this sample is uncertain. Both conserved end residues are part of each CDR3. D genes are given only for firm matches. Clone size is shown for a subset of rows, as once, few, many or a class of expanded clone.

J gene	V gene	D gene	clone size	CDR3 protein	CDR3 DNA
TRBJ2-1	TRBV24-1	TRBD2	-	CATARGGGTNSYNEQFF	TGTGCCACCGCCCGGGGGGGTGGGACTAACTCCTACAATGAGCAGTTCTTC
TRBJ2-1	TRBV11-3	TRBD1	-	CASSLGTGNRGSSYNEQFF	TGTGCCAGCAGCTTAGGAACGGGTAACAGGGGAAGCTCCTACAATGAGCAGTTCTTC
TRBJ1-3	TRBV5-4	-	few	CASSLSGSGNTIYF	TGTGCCAGCAGCTTATCAGGCTCTGGAAACACCATATATTTT
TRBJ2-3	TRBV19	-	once	CASSIRSGTDTQYF	TGTGCCAGTAGTATACGGTCGGGCACAGATACGCAGTATTTT
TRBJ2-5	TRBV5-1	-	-	CASSLGEREETQYF	TGCGCCAGCAGCTTGGGGGAAAGGGAGGAGACCCAGTACTTC
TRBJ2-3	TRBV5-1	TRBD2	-	CASSLETSGTDTQYF	TGCGCCAGCAGCTTGGAGACTAGCGGTACGGATACGCAGTATTTT
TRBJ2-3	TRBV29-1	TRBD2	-	CSASGRAVYTQYF	TGCAGCGCAAGCGGGAGGGCAGTTTATACGCAGTATTTT
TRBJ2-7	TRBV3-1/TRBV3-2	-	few	CASSQDWGTGEQYF	TGTGCCAGCAGCCAAGATTGGGGGACTGGCGAGCAGTACTTC
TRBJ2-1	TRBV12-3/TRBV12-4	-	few	CASSREYNEQFF	TGTGCCAGCAGTAGGGAGTACAATGAGCAGTTCTTC
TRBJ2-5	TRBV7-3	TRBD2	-	CASSPTGGGAETQYF	TGTGCCAGCAGCCCAACCGGCGGGGGGGCAGAGACCCAGTACTTC
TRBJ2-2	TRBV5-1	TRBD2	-	CASSPGGPVGELFF	TGCGCCAGCAGCCCGGGGGGGCCTGTTGGGGAGCTGTTTTTT
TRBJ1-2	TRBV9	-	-	CASSVDVTANYGYTF	TGTGCCAGCAGCGTAGACGTTACGGCTAACTATGGCTACACCTTC
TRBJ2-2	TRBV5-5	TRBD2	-	CASSRGGGELFF	TGTGCCAGCAGCCGGGGGGGCGGGGAGCTGTTTTTT
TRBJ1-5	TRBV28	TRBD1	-	CASRPPGTGWNQPQHF	TGTGCCAGCAGACCCCCGGGGACAGGGTGGAATCAGCCCCAGCATTTT
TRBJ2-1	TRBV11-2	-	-	CASSLGWTESSYNEQFF	TGTGCCAGCAGCTTAGGCTGGACAGAGAGCTCCTACAATGAGCAGTTCTTC
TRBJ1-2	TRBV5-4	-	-	CASSLDGQGYTF	TGTGCCAGCAGCTTGGATGGACAGGGCTACACCTTC
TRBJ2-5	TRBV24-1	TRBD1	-	CATSEGQGARETQYF	TGTGCCACCAGTGAAGGTCAGGGGGCGCGAGAGACCCAGTACTTC
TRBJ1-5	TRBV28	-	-	CASSLSIGGVQPQHF	TGTGCCAGCAGTTTATCCATAGGGGGAGTTCAGCCCCAGCATTTT
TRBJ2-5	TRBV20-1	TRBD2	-	CSASSVASGSSRETQYF	TGCAGTGCTAGTTCGGTTGCCAGCGGGAGTTCGAGGGAGACCCAGTACTTC
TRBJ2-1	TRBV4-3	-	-	CASSHSYLRGTYNEQFF	TGCGCCAGCAGCCATTCTTACCTCCGGGGAACCTACAATGAGCAGTTCTTC
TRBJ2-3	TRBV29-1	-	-	CSLRGHPGTDTQYF	TGCAGCTTAAGGGGACACCCGGGCACAGATACGCAGTATTTT
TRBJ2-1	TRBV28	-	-	CASSLWSGNSYNEQFF	TGTGCCAGCAGTTTATGGTCGGGGAACTCCTACAATGAGCAGTTCTTC
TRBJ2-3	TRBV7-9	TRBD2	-	CASSFRLATQYF	TGTGCCAGCAGCTTTAGACTAGCTACGCAGTATTTT
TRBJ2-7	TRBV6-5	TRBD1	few	CASSYSGQGAYEQYF	TGTGCCAGCAGTTACTCCGGACAGGGGGCGTACGAGCAGTACTTC
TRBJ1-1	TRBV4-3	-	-	CASSAGTSNTEAFF	TGCGCCAGCAGCGCGGGGACCTCTAACACTGAAGCTTTCTTT
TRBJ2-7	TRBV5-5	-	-	CASSVTGFSYEQYF	TGTGCCAGCAGCGTTACAGGGTTCTCCTACGAGCAGTACTTC
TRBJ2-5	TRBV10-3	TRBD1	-	CAISAQGDPETQYF	TGTGCCATCAGCGCACAGGGGGACCCAGAGACCCAGTACTTC
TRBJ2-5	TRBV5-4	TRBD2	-	CASSFPGTSGPGTQYF	TGTGCCAGCAGCTTCCCCGGGACTAGCGGGCCCGGGACCCAGTACTTC
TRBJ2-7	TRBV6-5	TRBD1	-	CASSYGTASYEQYF	TGTGCCAGCAGTTACGGGACAGCGTCCTACGAGCAGTACTTC
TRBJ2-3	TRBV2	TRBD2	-	CASSEALRGTSVRADTQYF	TGTGCCAGCAGTGAAGCGCTTCGGGGGACTAGCGTTCGGGCAGATACGCAGTATTTT
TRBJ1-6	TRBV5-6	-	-	CASNVRQTDNSPLHF	TGTGCCAGCAACGTAAGACAGACAGATAATTCACCCCTCCACTTT
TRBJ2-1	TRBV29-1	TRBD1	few	CSVAGTAHGNEQFF	TGCAGCGTGGCCGGGACAGCGCATGGGAATGAGCAGTTCTTC
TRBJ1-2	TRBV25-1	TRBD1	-	CASRTGLKDGYTF	TGTGCCAGCAGGACAGGGTTGAAAGATGGCTACACCTTC
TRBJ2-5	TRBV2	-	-	CASSGWGGPVFDQYF	TGTGCCAGCAGTGGGTGGGGCGGACCCGTGTTTGACCAGTACTTC
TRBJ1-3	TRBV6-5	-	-	CASSYARHSSGNTIYF	TGTGCCAGCAGTTACGCCAGACATAGCTCTGGAAACACCATATATTTT
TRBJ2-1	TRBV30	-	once	CAWRGASGGWYNEQFF	TGTGCCTGGAGAGGAGCCTCCGGGGGTTGGTACAATGAGCAGTTCTTC
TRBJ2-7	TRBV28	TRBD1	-	CASTRDRGFDEQYF	TGTGCCAGCACCCGCGACAGGGGGTTCGACGAGCAGTACTTC
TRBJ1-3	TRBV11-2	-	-	CASSWGVGNTIYF	TGTGCCAGCAGCTGGGGGGTCGGAAACACCATATATTTT
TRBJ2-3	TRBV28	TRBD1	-	CASSRNRDRGDTQYF	TGTGCCAGCAGCCGGAACCGGGACAGGGGAGATACGCAGTATTTT
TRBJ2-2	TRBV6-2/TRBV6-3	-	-	CASSPLSGELFF	TGTGCCAGCAGCCCACTTTCCGGGGAGCTGTTTTTT
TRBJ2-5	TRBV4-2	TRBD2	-	CASSQTSGGYGTQYF	TGTGCCAGCAGCCAGACTAGCGGGGGGTATGGGACCCAGTACTTC
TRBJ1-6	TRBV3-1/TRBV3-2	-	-	CASSQEGHMGPLHF	TGTGCCAGCAGCCAAGAGGGACACATGGGCCCCCTCCACTTT
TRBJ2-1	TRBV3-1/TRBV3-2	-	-	CASSPPGVNEQFF	TGTGCCAGCAGCCCCCCAGGGGTCAATGAGCAGTTCTTC
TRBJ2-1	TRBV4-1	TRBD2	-	CASRPGTSGFYNEQFF	TGCGCCAGCAGACCCGGGACTAGCGGGTTTTACAATGAGCAGTTCTTC
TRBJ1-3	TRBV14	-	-	CASSQGGRDYANTIYF	TGTGCCAGCAGCCAAGGGGGCAGGGACTATGCAAACACCATATATTTT
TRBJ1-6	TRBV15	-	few	CATSRDIDNSPLHF	TGTGCCACCAGCAGGGACATAGATAATTCACCCCTCCACTTT
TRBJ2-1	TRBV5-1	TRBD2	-	CASSLASSGRDGGGEQFF	TGCGCCAGCAGCTTGGCGTCTAGCGGGAGGGATGGGGGCGGTGAGCAGTTCTTC
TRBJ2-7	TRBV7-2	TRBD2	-	CASSLEAGGSYEQYF	TGTGCCAGCAGCTTGGAAGCGGGGGGGAGTTACGAGCAGTACTTC
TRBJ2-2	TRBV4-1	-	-	CASSPGILGQVNTGELFF	TGCGCCAGCAGCCCGGGGATCCTCGGTCAGGTGAACACCGGGGAGCTGTTTTTT
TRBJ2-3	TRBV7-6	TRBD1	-	CASSLGQGADTQYF	TGTGCCAGCAGCCTTGGACAGGGAGCAGATACGCAGTATTTT
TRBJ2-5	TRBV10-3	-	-	CAISGTAIFQETQYF	TGTGCCATCAGTGGGACAGCGATTTTTCAAGAGACCCAGTACTTC
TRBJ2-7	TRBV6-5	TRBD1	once	CASSYQPGQGAREQYF	TGTGCCAGCAGTTACCAACCGGGACAGGGGGCGAGGGAGCAGTACTTC
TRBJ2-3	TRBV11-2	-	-	CASSFTTGSTDTQYF	TGTGCCAGCAGCTTTACAACAGGGAGCACAGATACGCAGTATTTT
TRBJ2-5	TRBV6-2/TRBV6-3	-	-	CASSPGSRETQYF	TGTGCCAGCAGTCCGGGGAGCCGGGAGACCCAGTACTTC
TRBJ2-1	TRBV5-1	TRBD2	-	CASTDSAGTSGSLNEQFF	TGCGCCAGCACGGACAGCGCAGGGACTAGCGGGAGTCTGAATGAGCAGTTCTTC